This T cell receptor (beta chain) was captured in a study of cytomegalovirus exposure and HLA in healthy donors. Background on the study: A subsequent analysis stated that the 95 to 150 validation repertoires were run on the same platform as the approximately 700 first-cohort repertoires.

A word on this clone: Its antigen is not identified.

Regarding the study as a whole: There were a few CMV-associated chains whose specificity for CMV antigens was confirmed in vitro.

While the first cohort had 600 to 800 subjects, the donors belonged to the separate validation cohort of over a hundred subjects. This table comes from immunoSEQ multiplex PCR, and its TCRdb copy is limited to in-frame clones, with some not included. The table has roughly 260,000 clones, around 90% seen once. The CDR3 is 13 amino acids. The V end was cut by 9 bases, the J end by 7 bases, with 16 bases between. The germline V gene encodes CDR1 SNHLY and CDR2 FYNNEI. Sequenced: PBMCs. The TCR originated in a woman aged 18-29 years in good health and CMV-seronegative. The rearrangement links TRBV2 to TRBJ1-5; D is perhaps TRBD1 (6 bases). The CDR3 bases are TGTGCCAGTTCAGGGGATGTAGGCCAGCCCCAGCATTTT. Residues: CASSGDVGQPQHF.